Presented here are 2 T cell receptor beta chains from one specimen sequenced in a study of cytomegalovirus exposure and HLA in healthy donors. Primers for the PCR totalled 60 Vbeta and 13 Jbeta. Profiling relied on immunoSEQ multiplex PCR, and the TCRdb table lists in-frame clones only, not all of them. The table records 150,000 to 200,000 clones, 60% to 80% of them present only once. Sequencing used PBMCs. The receptors shown here come from a man aged 50-59 years in good health and CMV-seropositive.

The chain has TRBV9 and TRBJ1-4; D may be TRBD1 (5 bases). Trimming took off 3 bases at V and 7 bases at J, with 7 bases between the two ends. Germline loops: CDR1 SGDLS, CDR2 YYNGEE. This CDR3 is 12 amino acids long. CDR3 protein: CASSGQTEKLFF. The CDR3 DNA sequence: TGTGCCAGCAGCGGACAGACTGAAAAACTGTTTTTT.

V and J are TRBV28 and TRBJ1-4, with D unresolved. V was cut by 6 bases and J by 10 bases, with 18 bases left in between. The CDR3 spans 14 residues. Per germline, CDR1 MDHEN and CDR2 SYDVKM. CDR3 bases: TGTGCCAGCAGGGTACCGACGGGTCGCGGAAAACTGTTTTTT. It translates to CASRVPTGRGKLFF.